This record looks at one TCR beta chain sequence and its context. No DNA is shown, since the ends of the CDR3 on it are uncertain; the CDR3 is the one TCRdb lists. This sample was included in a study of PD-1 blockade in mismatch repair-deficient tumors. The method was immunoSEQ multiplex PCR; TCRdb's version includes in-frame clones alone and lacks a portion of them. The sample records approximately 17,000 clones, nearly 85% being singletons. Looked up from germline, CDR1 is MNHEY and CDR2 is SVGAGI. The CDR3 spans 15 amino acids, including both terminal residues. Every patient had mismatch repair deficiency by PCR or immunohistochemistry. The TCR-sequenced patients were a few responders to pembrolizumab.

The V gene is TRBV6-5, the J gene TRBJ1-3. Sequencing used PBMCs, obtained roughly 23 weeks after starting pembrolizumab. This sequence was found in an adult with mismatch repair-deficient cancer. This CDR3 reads CASSTSGGYGNTIYF.